The sequence of this TCR beta chain was determined in a study of blood T cell repertoires in COVID-19. The CDR3 has 15 amino acids. V was trimmed by 2 bases and J by 0 bases, leaving 9 bases between them. The germline gives CDR1 MNHEY, CDR2 SMNVEV (reference sequence). Study processing details: Reference gene primer amplification yielded estimated nucleated cell counts. Data came from immunoSEQ multiplex PCR; TCRdb stores just in-frame clones and leaves some out. V and J calls plus clone size are reproduced from that table; the DNA served to infer D and trimming. Of 390,000 or so clones listed, around 90% were seen once; the top ten hold around 3%.

The chain is built from TRBV27 and TRBJ2-3; the D gene is possibly TRBD2 (6 bases). Sample: peripheral blood. This TCR was recovered from a young woman with COVID-19, enrolled during active disease. For the CDR3, the DNA is TGTGCCAGCAGTTTAGTGGGGACTAGCACAGATACGCAGTATTTT. Translating gives CASSLVGTSTDTQYF.